The rows below give T cell receptor beta chains drawn from one sample of a study of cytotoxic CD8 clonotypes in ibrutinib-treated CLL. Method: immunoSEQ multiplex PCR; TCRdb's copy keeps in-frame clones and lacks some. The sample records 200,000 to 250,000 clones, about three quarters being singletons. This specimen consisted of PBMCs, obtained after 12 months of ibrutinib treatment. The receptors stem from a human donor with chronic lymphocytic leukemia. Each CDR3 is given with its conserved first and last residue. Fields, in order: CDR3 DNA, CDR3 protein, D gene, V gene, clone size, J gene. The D gene is left open where the match is weak. The size entry is marked missing in some rows and otherwise reads once, few, many or a size class.

CDR3nt: TGCAGCGTTGAAGACAGGGGCAGGGGAAATGAAAAACTGTTTTTT; CDR3aa: CSVEDRGRGNEKLFF; d_gene: .; v_gene: TRBV29-1; abundance: .; j_gene: TRBJ1-4
CDR3nt: TGTGCCAGTAGTATAGTTCACGGTAGCAATCAGCCCCAGCATTTT; CDR3aa: CASSIVHGSNQPQHF; d_gene: .; v_gene: TRBV19; abundance: .; j_gene: TRBJ1-5
CDR3nt: TGTGCCAGCAGTGAACCTCCCCTCGGGCATCCGAGCGGGTGGTTCTTC; CDR3aa: CASSEPPLGHPSGWFF; d_gene: .; v_gene: TRBV2; abundance: few; j_gene: TRBJ2-1
CDR3nt: TGTGCCAGCAGTGGTTTCAATGAGCAGTTCTTC; CDR3aa: CASSGFNEQFF; d_gene: .; v_gene: TRBV25-1; abundance: .; j_gene: TRBJ2-1
CDR3nt: TGTGCCAGCAGCCTCCGGACAGGGTGGGGCTATGGCTACACCTTC; CDR3aa: CASSLRTGWGYGYTF; d_gene: TRBD1; v_gene: TRBV11-2; abundance: many; j_gene: TRBJ1-2
CDR3nt: TGTGCCAGCTCACCACGGGGAGGTTACGGCAGCAATCAGCCCCAGCATTTT; CDR3aa: CASSPRGGYGSNQPQHF; d_gene: .; v_gene: TRBV18; abundance: .; j_gene: TRBJ1-5
CDR3nt: TGCGCCAGCAGCTTGCTAGCGGGGGGCAACAATGAGCAGTTCTTC; CDR3aa: CASSLLAGGNNEQFF; d_gene: TRBD2; v_gene: TRBV5-1; abundance: .; j_gene: TRBJ2-1
CDR3nt: TGCAGCTTCTTCGGGGCTGAGAAAAACAATGAGCAGTTCTTC; CDR3aa: CSFFGAEKNNEQFF; d_gene: .; v_gene: TRBV29-1; abundance: few; j_gene: TRBJ2-1
CDR3nt: TGCAGCGCCCGCAAACTGACTGAAGCTTTCTTT; CDR3aa: CSARKLTEAFF; d_gene: .; v_gene: TRBV29-1; abundance: .; j_gene: TRBJ1-1
CDR3nt: TGCAGCGTTGGGACTAATGCCAACTATGGCTACACCTTC; CDR3aa: CSVGTNANYGYTF; d_gene: .; v_gene: TRBV29-1; abundance: .; j_gene: TRBJ1-2
CDR3nt: TGTGCCTGGAGCGTGTTAGGGGAGGAGACCCAGTACTTC; CDR3aa: CAWSVLGEETQYF; d_gene: .; v_gene: TRBV30; abundance: .; j_gene: TRBJ2-5
CDR3nt: TGTGCCACCAGGGACAGGTCTGTTCAGTACTTC; CDR3aa: CATRDRSVQYF; d_gene: TRBD1; v_gene: TRBV11-2; abundance: .; j_gene: TRBJ2-4
CDR3nt: TGTGCCAGCAGCTTGGATAAGTTAGTAAGGGCCTACGAGCAGTACTTC; CDR3aa: CASSLDKLVRAYEQYF; d_gene: .; v_gene: TRBV5-6; abundance: .; j_gene: TRBJ2-7
CDR3nt: TGTGCCAGCAGCGTAGGGACAGGGATGAGCAATCAGCCCCAGCATTTT; CDR3aa: CASSVGTGMSNQPQHF; d_gene: TRBD1; v_gene: TRBV9; abundance: .; j_gene: TRBJ1-5
CDR3nt: TGTGCCAGCTCACCGGGACAGACCTACGAGCAGTACTTC; CDR3aa: CASSPGQTYEQYF; d_gene: TRBD1; v_gene: TRBV18; abundance: few; j_gene: TRBJ2-7
CDR3nt: TGCAGTGCTAGGTCGGATGCCGCCATATATTTT; CDR3aa: CSARSDAAIYF; d_gene: .; v_gene: TRBV20-1; abundance: once; j_gene: TRBJ1-3
CDR3nt: TGTGCCAGCAGCGAGGGCCTCGCTCAGCCCCAGCATTTT; CDR3aa: CASSEGLAQPQHF; d_gene: .; v_gene: TRBV5-6; abundance: .; j_gene: TRBJ1-5
CDR3nt: TGTGCCAGCAGTCCAGGGACAGGGGCTATGAACACTGAAGCTTTCTTT; CDR3aa: CASSPGTGAMNTEAFF; d_gene: TRBD1; v_gene: TRBV27; abundance: .; j_gene: TRBJ1-1
CDR3nt: TGTGCCACCAAGGGGGCCCGAGACACCGGGGAGCTGTTTTTT; CDR3aa: CATKGARDTGELFF; d_gene: TRBD1; v_gene: TRBV6-6; abundance: .; j_gene: TRBJ2-2
CDR3nt: TGTGCCAGTGCCACCACCAGGGGGATTAATGAAAAACTGTTTTTT; CDR3aa: CASATTRGINEKLFF; d_gene: TRBD1; v_gene: TRBV19; abundance: .; j_gene: TRBJ1-4
CDR3nt: TGTGCCAGCAGGAGAAGGATTCTACGACAGGGTAGGAGCACAGATACGCAGTATTTT; CDR3aa: CASRRRILRQGRSTDTQYF; d_gene: TRBD1; v_gene: TRBV2; abundance: .; j_gene: TRBJ2-3
CDR3nt: TGTGCCAGCAGCTTTGATACTGAGCAGTTCTTC; CDR3aa: CASSFDTEQFF; d_gene: .; v_gene: TRBV7-9; abundance: .; j_gene: TRBJ2-1
CDR3nt: TGTGCCAGCAGCTGGGAGATCTCGGTTACGCAGTATTTT; CDR3aa: CASSWEISVTQYF; d_gene: .; v_gene: TRBV7-9; abundance: .; j_gene: TRBJ2-3
CDR3nt: TGTGCCAGCAGTGATCTAGTTTTCTCTGGGGCCAACGTCCTGACTTTC; CDR3aa: CASSDLVFSGANVLTF; d_gene: .; v_gene: TRBV2; abundance: .; j_gene: TRBJ2-6
CDR3nt: TGTGCCAGCAGTGAAGCCGATCCCGGGGGGCGCTATGGCTACACCTTC; CDR3aa: CASSEADPGGRYGYTF; d_gene: .; v_gene: TRBV6-1; abundance: .; j_gene: TRBJ1-2
CDR3nt: TGTGCCAGCAGGAGCGGGGGGAACACAGATACGCAGTATTTT; CDR3aa: CASRSGGNTDTQYF; d_gene: TRBD2; v_gene: TRBV6-6; abundance: once; j_gene: TRBJ2-3
CDR3nt: TGCGCCAGCAGCTCGGAAGGATCAAACTATGGCTACACCTTC; CDR3aa: CASSSEGSNYGYTF; d_gene: .; v_gene: TRBV5-1; abundance: once; j_gene: TRBJ1-2
CDR3nt: TGTGCCACCATCTGGGGGGGCTTCTATGGCTACACCTTC; CDR3aa: CATIWGGFYGYTF; d_gene: .; v_gene: TRBV28; abundance: .; j_gene: TRBJ1-2
CDR3nt: TGTGCCAGCAGAGAAGATGGCTACACCTTC; CDR3aa: CASREDGYTF; d_gene: .; v_gene: TRBV6-1; abundance: .; j_gene: TRBJ1-2